What follows are 27 T cell receptor beta chains derived from one specimen sequenced in a study of blood T cell repertoires in COVID-19. Method: immunoSEQ multiplex PCR; TCRdb's copy keeps in-frame clones and lacks some. Altogether under 300,000 clones are present, around 80% being singletons, with the ten largest covering approximately 3.2%. Sequencing was performed on peripheral blood. The receptors were sampled from a woman between 18 and 29 years old with acute or convalescent COVID-19.

This clone was detected only a few times. V usage is TRBV5-1 and J usage is TRBJ2-1, with 7 bases identical to TRBD1. This CDR3 spans 15 amino acids. The trim removed 4 bases at V and 2 bases at J, leaving 6 bases unmatched. Looked up from germline, CDR1 is SGHRS and CDR2 is YFSETQ. The CDR3 nucleotides read TGCGCCAGCAGCCCCACAGGGGAGCCCTACAATGAGCAGTTCTTC. Translated: CASSPTGEPYNEQFF.

The genes are TRBV10-3 and TRBJ1-1; 7 positions match TRBD1. Trimming at V came to 8 bases and at J to 1 base, leaving 4 bases not matched to a gene. Germline CDR1 ENHRY, CDR2 SYGVKD. The length of the CDR3 is 13 residues. CDR3 sequence (DNA): TGTGCCATCGGACAGGCCCCGAACACTGAAGCTTTCTTT. It translates to CAIGQAPNTEAFF.

V and J are TRBV28 and TRBJ1-2, with 7 bases lining up with TRBD1. CDR3 length equals 14 residues. Per germline, CDR1 MDHEN and CDR2 SYDVKM. With V trimmed by 8 bases and J by 2 bases, 8 bases remained unmatched. CDR3 sequence: CASGIEQGNYGYTF. In DNA, the CDR3 is TGTGCCAGCGGCATTGAACAGGGGAACTATGGCTACACCTTC.

The chain has TRBV28 and TRBJ1-4; weak D call: TRBD1 (5 bases). CDR3 length equals 15 residues. Germline V gives CDR1 MDHEN, CDR2 SYDVKM. V dropped 5 bases and J dropped 5 bases, with 15 bases sitting between them. The CDR3 loop is CASSRGLIVNEKLFF. In DNA, the CDR3 is TGTGCCAGCAGTCGGGGGTTAATCGTAAATGAAAAACTGTTTTTT.

The genes are TRBV2 and TRBJ2-1; D ambiguous. V was cut by 7 bases and J by 5 bases, with 6 bases left in between. The length of the CDR3 is 11 residues. The germline V gene has CDR1 SNHLY and CDR2 FYNNEI. Here the CDR3 DNA reads TGTGCCAGCAAATTTAACAATGAGCAGTTCTTC. Its protein product is CASKFNNEQFF.

This chain joins TRBV28 and TRBJ1-2; TRBD1 matches at 10 bases. Germline-derived CDR1 and CDR2 are MDHEN and SYDVKM. Trimming took 4 bases from V and 7 from J; bases not matched to a gene: 12. The CDR3 consists of 16 residues. CDR3: CASSSTGGDPLGGYTF. In nucleotides, the CDR3 is TGTGCCAGCAGTTCGACAGGGGGCGATCCCCTAGGTGGCTACACCTTC.

The chain is built from TRBV7-8 and TRBJ2-1; no definite D call. The CDR3 contains 12 residues. Germline CDR1 and CDR2: SGHVS and FQNEAQ. V dropped 4 bases and J dropped 7 bases, with 8 bases sitting between them. The CDR3 here is CASSYWFNEQFF. The CDR3 region has the DNA TGTGCCAGCAGCTACTGGTTTAATGAGCAGTTCTTC.

The chain combines TRBV7-6 with TRBJ1-1, with D maybe TRBD1 (5 bases). The germline V gene has CDR1 SGHVS and CDR2 FNYEAQ. V lost 2 bases and J 7 bases, leaving 23 bases between the germline ends. This CDR3 is 17 amino acids long. As DNA, the CDR3 is TGTGCCAGCAGCTTATCCCTTGGAAACGCAGGGCTGAGTGAAGCTTTCTTT. Translation: CASSLSLGNAGLSEAFF.

The chain carries TRBV18 and TRBJ1-4, with D perhaps matching TRBD1 (6 bases). The germline CDR1 and CDR2 sequences are KGHSH and LQKENI. The germline V and J ends were trimmed by 4 bases and 0 bases, with 9 bases remaining between them. This CDR3 has 15 amino acids. DNA for the CDR3: TGTGCCAGCTCACGACAGGATGCAACTAATGAAAAACTGTTTTTT. The encoded protein is CASSRQDATNEKLFF. The full variable domain, rest sourced from reference TRBV18 and TRBJ1-4, is NAGVMQNPRHLVRRRGQEARLRCSPMKGHSHVYWYRQLPEEGLKFMVYLQKENIIDESGMPKERFSAEFPKEGPSILRIQQVVRGDSAAYFCASSRQDATNEKLFFGSGTQLSVL.

V is TRBV29-1 and J is TRBJ1-5; 8 bases map to TRBD1. V was clipped by 5 bases and J by 6 bases; unmatched bases: 6. CDR1 is SQVTM, CDR2 ANQGSEA, per germline. The CDR3 runs to 13 residues. In DNA, the CDR3 is TGCAGCGTTACAGGGGGGATAAGTCAGCCCCAGCATTTT. Encoded protein: CSVTGGISQPQHF.

This clone was seen only a few times. This chain links TRBV12-2 with TRBJ1-1; the table gives TRBD1 as D, unverified against the DNA. TRBV12-2 is designated a pseudogene. CDR3 length equals 12 residues. The CDR3 protein is CASRLEAGEAFF. As DNA, the CDR3 is TGTGCAAGTCGCTTAGAGGCAGGGGAAGCTTTCTTT.

The chain combines TRBV5-1 with TRBJ2-1; 9 nucleotides match TRBD2. Germline-derived CDR1 and CDR2 are SGHRS and YFSETQ. CDR3 length: 17 residues. The V gene end was trimmed by 0 bases and the J gene end by 3 bases; junction bases not matched to a gene: 7. For the CDR3, the DNA is TGCGCCAGCAGCTTGGAGGGGGGGACTAGCTTCTACAATGAGCAGTTCTTC. Translating it yields CASSLEGGTSFYNEQFF.

The chain uses TRBV27 and TRBJ2-1; 8 positions match TRBD2. Trimming at V came to 3 bases and at J to 4 bases, leaving 8 bases not matched to a gene. The germline V gene has CDR1 MNHEY and CDR2 SMNVEV (reference sequence). The CDR3 is made up of 16 amino acids. The CDR3 loop is CASSLFGRELYNEQFF. CDR3 bases: TGTGCCAGCAGTTTGTTCGGGAGGGAACTTTACAATGAGCAGTTCTTC.

This clone was seen at least ten times. The chain uses TRBV11-2 and TRBJ2-4; 11 bases match TRBD1. Germline trimming cut 5 bases from V and 9 bases from J; bases unmatched to any gene: 9. The germline V gene encodes CDR1 SGHAT and CDR2 FQNNGV. The CDR3 is 15 amino acids. CDR3 sequence reads: CASSPRGDRGSIQYF. The CDR3 DNA is TGTGCCAGCAGCCCTAGGGGGGACAGGGGGAGCATTCAGTACTTC.

This clone was recorded once. The chain joins TRBV6-5 to TRBJ1-6; a possible D gene is TRBD1 (6 bases). This CDR3 region has 14 residues. Trimming stripped 3 bases from V and 7 bases from J, with 10 bases between. The germline V gene has CDR1 MNHEY and CDR2 SVGAGI. The CDR3 nucleotides are TGTGCCAGCAGTTATGGACAGACAAATTCACCCCTCCACTTT. Amino acid sequence: CASSYGQTNSPLHF.

The chain employs TRBV5-4 and TRBJ2-1, with 7 bases fitting TRBD1. V dropped 4 bases and J dropped 12; count of bases not matched to a gene: 7. Germline lookup yields CDR1 SGHNT and CDR2 YYREEE (reference sequence). CDR3 size: 12 residues. The CDR3: CASSPTGSWQFF. Here the CDR3 DNA reads TGTGCCAGCAGCCCGACAGGGTCATGGCAGTTCTTC.

This chain joins TRBV7-2 and TRBJ1-1, with D possibly TRBD1 on 5 matching bases. The CDR3 extends over 14 amino acids. With 1 base removed from V and 2 bases from J, the gap between germline ends came to 8 bases. Germline CDR1 reads SGHTA; CDR2 reads FQGNSA. This CDR3 reads CASSLVTVNTEAFF. The CDR3 DNA follows: TGTGCCAGCAGCTTAGTGACAGTCAACACTGAAGCTTTCTTT. The whole variable domain, remainder taken from reference TRBV7-2 and TRBJ1-1, is GAGVSQSPSNKVTEKGKDVELRCDPISGHTALYWYRQSLGQGLEFLIYFQGNSAPDKSGLPSDRFSAERTGGSVSTLTIQRTQQEDSAVYLCASSLVTVNTEAFFGQGTRLTVV.

This clone was seen only a few times. This rearrangement joins TRBV7-9 to TRBJ1-2; weak D call: TRBD1 (6 bases). Trimming shortened V by 5 bases and J by 4 bases, and 11 bases separated the two germline ends. This CDR3 is built from 13 residues. Germline CDR1 SEHNR, CDR2 FQNEAQ (reference sequence). CDR3 residues: CASSDTGIYGYTF. The CDR3 DNA is TGTGCCAGCAGCGACACAGGGATCTATGGCTACACCTTC.

This chain links TRBV19 with TRBJ2-2, with 8 bases that match TRBD1. CDR1 is LNHDA, CDR2 SQIVND, per germline (reference sequence). Unmatched junction bases numbered 5, after V lost 5 bases and J lost 9 bases. The CDR3 extends over 13 amino acids. The CDR3 DNA sequence: TGTGCCAGTAGTGGCCAGGGGGCCAGGGAGCTGTTTTTT. This encodes CASSGQGARELFF.

This chain uses TRBV7-2 with TRBJ2-7; 7 nucleotides line up with TRBD1. CDR3 length: 15 amino acids. The trim removed 3 bases at V and 3 bases at J, leaving 8 bases unmatched. From germline, CDR1 is SGHTA and CDR2 FQGNSA. CDR3 bases: TGTGCCAGCAGCTTGCGACAGGGAGTGGACTACGAGCAGTACTTC. Amino acid sequence: CASSLRQGVDYEQYF.

V gene TRBV11-1 combines with J gene TRBJ2-7; D is ambiguous. CDR1 SGHAT and CDR2 FQDESV come from the germline V gene (reference sequence). The V gene lost 5 bases and the J gene lost 0 bases, with 8 bases spanning the gap. The CDR3 contains 13 residues. The CDR3 reads CASSVDTSYEQYF. DNA for the CDR3: TGTGCCAGCAGCGTCGACACCTCCTACGAGCAGTACTTC.

This clone has a handful of counts. The rearrangement uses TRBV14 and TRBJ2-5, with 11 bases identical to TRBD1. The CDR3 runs 15 residues. CDR1 SGHDN and CDR2 FVKESK come from the germline V gene. V trimming: 4 bases; J trimming: 5 bases; junction bases outside the gene matches: 6. CDR3 coding DNA: TGTGCCAGCAGCCCCTTCCGGGACAGGGGGGAGACCCAGTACTTC. Amino acids: CASSPFRDRGETQYF.

This clone showed up just once. This chain uses TRBV9 with TRBJ2-3; TRBD1 matches 8 bases. V gave up 0 bases and J gave up 4 bases; unmatched junction bases: 4. Germline loops: CDR1 SGDLS, CDR2 YYNGEE. There are 15 residues in the CDR3. CDR3: CASSVDYRGADTQYF. For the CDR3, the DNA is TGTGCCAGCAGCGTAGATTACAGGGGGGCAGATACGCAGTATTTT.

The chain couples TRBV5-4 to TRBJ2-6; 12 positions agree with TRBD2. The CDR3 totals 18 residues. CDR1 and CDR2 (germline): SGHNT, YYREEE (reference sequence). With V trimmed by 4 bases and J by 0 bases, 5 bases remained unmatched. In DNA form, the CDR3 reads TGTGCCAGCAGCCGGACTAGCGGGATCGACTCTGGGGCCAACGTCCTGACTTTC. Translating it yields CASSRTSGIDSGANVLTF.

The chain couples TRBV28 to TRBJ2-1, with 13 nucleotides matching TRBD2. The junction had 11 bases not matched to a gene; V was cut back by 3 bases and J by 9 bases. The CDR3 contains 17 residues. Per germline, CDR1 MDHEN and CDR2 SYDVKM. CDR3 protein: CASSLGLLAGGPSEQFF. CDR3 in DNA: TGTGCCAGCAGTTTGGGGCTACTAGCGGGAGGGCCCAGTGAGCAGTTCTTC.

This clone was seen once. The V call is TRBV19, the J call TRBJ1-4; no clear D. The ends were cut back, 5 bases at V and 5 bases at J, with 9 bases in the middle. Germline-derived CDR1 and CDR2 are LNHDA and SQIVND (reference sequence). The CDR3 totals 13 residues. The CDR3: CASSYRRNEKLFF. The CDR3 nucleotides are TGTGCCAGTAGTTACAGAAGAAATGAAAAACTGTTTTTT.

The rearrangement links TRBV7-2 to TRBJ1-2; no firm D call. Looked up from germline, CDR1 is SGHTA and CDR2 is FQGNSA. The CDR3 contains 12 residues. The V end lost 5 bases, the J end lost 7 bases, and 11 bases lay between the germline ends. CDR3 loop: CASSRVRSGYTF. The CDR3 DNA reads as TGTGCCAGCAGCCGAGTGAGGAGTGGCTACACCTTC.